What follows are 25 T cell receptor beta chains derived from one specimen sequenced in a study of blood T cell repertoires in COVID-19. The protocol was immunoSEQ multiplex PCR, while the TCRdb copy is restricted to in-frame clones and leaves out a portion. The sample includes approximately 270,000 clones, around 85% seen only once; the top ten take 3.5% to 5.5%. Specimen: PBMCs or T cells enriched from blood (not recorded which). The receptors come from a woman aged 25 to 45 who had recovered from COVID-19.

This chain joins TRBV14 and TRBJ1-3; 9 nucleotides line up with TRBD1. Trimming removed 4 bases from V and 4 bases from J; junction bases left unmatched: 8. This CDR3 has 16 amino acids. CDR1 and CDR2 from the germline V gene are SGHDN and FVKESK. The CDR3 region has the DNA TGTGCCAGCAGCCTTCCCGGGACAGGGCCCGGAAACACCATATATTTT. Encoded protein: CASSLPGTGPGNTIYF.

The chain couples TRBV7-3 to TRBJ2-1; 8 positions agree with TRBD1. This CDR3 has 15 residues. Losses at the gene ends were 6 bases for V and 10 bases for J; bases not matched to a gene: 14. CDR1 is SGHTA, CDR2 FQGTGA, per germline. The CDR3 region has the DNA TGTGCCAGCAGAAAGTCAGGGGGCAGAGTTGGGGAGCAGTTCTTC. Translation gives CASRKSGGRVGEQFF.

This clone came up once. CDR3 coding DNA: TGTGCCAGCAGTTTTTTGCGGACAGCTGAAGCTTTCTTT. Its translation: CASSFLRTAEAFF. The chain is built from TRBV12-3 or TRBV12-4 and TRBJ1-1, with D possibly being TRBD1 (6 bases). The V end was cut by 3 bases, the J end by 6 bases, with 11 bases between. This CDR3 has 13 amino acids.

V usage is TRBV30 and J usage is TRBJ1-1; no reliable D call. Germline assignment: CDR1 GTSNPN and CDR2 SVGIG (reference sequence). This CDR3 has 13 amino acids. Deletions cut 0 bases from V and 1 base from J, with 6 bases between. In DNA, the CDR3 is TGTGCCTGGAGTGTCGGAGGGAACACTGAAGCTTTCTTT. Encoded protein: CAWSVGGNTEAFF.

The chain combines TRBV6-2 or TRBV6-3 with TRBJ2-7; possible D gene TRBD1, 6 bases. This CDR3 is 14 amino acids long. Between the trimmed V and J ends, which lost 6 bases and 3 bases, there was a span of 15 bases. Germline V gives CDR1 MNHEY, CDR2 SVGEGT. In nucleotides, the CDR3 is TGTGCCAGCAGCCAACAGGGAGATATCTACGAGCAGTACTTC. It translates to CASSQQGDIYEQYF.

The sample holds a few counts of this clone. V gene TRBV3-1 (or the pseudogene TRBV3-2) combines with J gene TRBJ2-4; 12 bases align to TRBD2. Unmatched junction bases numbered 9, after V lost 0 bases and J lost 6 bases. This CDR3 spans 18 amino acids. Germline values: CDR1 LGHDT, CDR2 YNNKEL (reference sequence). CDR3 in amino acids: CASSQDLSSGGAGNIQYF. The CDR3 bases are TGTGCCAGCAGCCAAGATCTCTCTAGCGGGGGGGCCGGAAACATTCAGTACTTC.

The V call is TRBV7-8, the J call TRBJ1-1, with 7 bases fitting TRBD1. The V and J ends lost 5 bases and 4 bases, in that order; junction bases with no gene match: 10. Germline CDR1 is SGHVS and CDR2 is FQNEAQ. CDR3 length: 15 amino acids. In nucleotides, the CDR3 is TGTGCCAGCAGCCCGACAGGGTATTGGGGCACTGAAGCTTTCTTT. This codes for CASSPTGYWGTEAFF.

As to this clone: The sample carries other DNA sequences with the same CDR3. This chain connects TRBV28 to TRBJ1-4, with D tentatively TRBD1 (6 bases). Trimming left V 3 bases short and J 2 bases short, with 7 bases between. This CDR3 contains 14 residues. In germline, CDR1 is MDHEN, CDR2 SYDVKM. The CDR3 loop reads CASSFQGTNEKLFF. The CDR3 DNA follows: TGTGCCAGCAGTTTTCAGGGGACTAATGAAAAACTGTTTTTT.

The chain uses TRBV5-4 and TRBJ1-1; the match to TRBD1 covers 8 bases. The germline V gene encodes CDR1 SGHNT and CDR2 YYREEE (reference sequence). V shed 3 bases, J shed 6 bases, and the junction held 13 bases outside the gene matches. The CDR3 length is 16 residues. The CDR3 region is CASSSNDRGGVSEAFF. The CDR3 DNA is TGTGCCAGCAGCTCCAATGACAGGGGCGGGGTATCTGAAGCTTTCTTT.

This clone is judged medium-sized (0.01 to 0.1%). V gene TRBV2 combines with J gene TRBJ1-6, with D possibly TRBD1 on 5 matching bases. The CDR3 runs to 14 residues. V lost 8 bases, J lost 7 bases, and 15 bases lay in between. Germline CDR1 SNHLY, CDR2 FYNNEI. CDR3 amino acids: CASQVSGKNSPLHF. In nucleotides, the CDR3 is TGTGCCAGCCAGGTGTCAGGGAAGAATTCACCCCTCCACTTT.

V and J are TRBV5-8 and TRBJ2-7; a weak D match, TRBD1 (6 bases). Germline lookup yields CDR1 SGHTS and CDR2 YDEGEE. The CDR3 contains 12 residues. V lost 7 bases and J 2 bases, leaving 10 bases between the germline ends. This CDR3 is CASSTGTYEQYF. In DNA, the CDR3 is TGTGCCAGCTCGACAGGTACCTACGAGCAGTACTTC.

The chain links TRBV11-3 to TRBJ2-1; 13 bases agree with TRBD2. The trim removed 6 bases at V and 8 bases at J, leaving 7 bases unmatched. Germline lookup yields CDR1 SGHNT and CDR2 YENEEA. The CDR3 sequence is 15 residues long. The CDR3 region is CASSPGLAGVDEQFF. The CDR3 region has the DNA TGTGCCAGCAGTCCTGGACTAGCGGGAGTCGATGAGCAGTTCTTC.

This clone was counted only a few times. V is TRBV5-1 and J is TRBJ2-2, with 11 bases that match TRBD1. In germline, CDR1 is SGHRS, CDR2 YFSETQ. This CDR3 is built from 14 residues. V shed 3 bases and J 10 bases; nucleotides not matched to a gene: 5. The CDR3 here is CASSWDRGSEELFF. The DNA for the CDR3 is TGCGCCAGCAGCTGGGACAGGGGGTCTGAGGAGCTGTTTTTT.

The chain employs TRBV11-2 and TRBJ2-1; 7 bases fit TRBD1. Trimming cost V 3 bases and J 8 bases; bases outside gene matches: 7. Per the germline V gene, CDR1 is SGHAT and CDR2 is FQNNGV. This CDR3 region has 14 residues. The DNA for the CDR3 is TGTGCCAGCAGCTTGAGACAGGGTAGTGATGAGCAGTTCTTC. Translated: CASSLRQGSDEQFF.

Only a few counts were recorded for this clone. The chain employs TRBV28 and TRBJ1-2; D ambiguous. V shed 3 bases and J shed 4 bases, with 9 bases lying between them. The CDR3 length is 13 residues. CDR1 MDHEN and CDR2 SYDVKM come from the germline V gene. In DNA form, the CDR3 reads TGTGCCAGCAGTTTTGGGCAGGTCTATGGCTACACCTTC. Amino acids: CASSFGQVYGYTF.

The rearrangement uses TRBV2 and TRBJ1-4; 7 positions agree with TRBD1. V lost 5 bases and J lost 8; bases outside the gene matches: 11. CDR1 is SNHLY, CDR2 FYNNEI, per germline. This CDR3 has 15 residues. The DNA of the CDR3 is TGTGCCAGCAGTTCTACAGGGGATCTTAGGGAAAAACTGTTTTTT. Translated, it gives CASSSTGDLREKLFF.

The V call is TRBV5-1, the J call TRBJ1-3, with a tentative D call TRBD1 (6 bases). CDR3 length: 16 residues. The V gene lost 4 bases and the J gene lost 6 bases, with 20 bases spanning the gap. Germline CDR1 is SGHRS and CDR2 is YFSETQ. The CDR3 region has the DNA TGCGCCAGCAGCCCACAGCCGGGACATCTGGAAAACACCATATATTTT. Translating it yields CASSPQPGHLENTIYF.

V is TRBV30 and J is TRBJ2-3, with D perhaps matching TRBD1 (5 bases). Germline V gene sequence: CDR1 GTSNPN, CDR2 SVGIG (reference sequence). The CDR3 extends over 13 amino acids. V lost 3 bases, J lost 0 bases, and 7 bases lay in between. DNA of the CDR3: TGTGCCTGGAGCACAGGTAGCACAGATACGCAGTATTTT. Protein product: CAWSTGSTDTQYF.

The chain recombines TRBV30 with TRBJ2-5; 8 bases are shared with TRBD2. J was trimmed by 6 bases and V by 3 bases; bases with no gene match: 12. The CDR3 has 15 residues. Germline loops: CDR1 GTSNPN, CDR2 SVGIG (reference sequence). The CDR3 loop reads CAWSGLGGVAKTQYF. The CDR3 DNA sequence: TGTGCCTGGAGCGGTCTCGGGGGGGTCGCCAAGACCCAGTACTTC.

CDR3: CSVAPQYQETQYF. The CDR3 coding sequence is TGCAGCGTTGCCCCACAGTACCAAGAGACCCAGTACTTC. This chain joins TRBV29-1 and TRBJ2-5; D not resolved. Per the germline V gene, CDR1 is SQVTM and CDR2 is ANQGSEA. The V gene lost 4 bases and the J gene lost 0 bases, with 9 bases spanning the gap. CDR3 length: 13 amino acids.

CDR3 residues: CASGGDRGNSPLHF. CDR3 sequence (DNA): TGTGCCAGCGGGGGCGACAGGGGGAATTCACCCCTCCACTTT. V usage is TRBV6-5 and J usage is TRBJ1-6; the match to TRBD1 covers 9 bases. This CDR3 has 14 amino acids. J gave up 7 bases and V 8 bases, and 6 bases lay outside the gene matches. The germline V gene has CDR1 MNHEY and CDR2 SVGAGI.

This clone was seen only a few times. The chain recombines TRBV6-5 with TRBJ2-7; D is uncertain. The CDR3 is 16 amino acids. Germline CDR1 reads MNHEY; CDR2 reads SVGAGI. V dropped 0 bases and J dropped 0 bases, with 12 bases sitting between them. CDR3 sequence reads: CASSYSTPAHSYEQYF. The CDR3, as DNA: TGTGCCAGCAGTTACTCGACTCCAGCCCACTCCTACGAGCAGTACTTC.

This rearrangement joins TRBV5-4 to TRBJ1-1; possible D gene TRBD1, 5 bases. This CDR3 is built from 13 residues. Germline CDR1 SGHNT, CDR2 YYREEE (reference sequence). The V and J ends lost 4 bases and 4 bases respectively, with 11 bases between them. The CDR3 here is CASSDVGGTEAFF. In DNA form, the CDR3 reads TGTGCCAGCAGCGATGTGGGGGGCACTGAAGCTTTCTTT.

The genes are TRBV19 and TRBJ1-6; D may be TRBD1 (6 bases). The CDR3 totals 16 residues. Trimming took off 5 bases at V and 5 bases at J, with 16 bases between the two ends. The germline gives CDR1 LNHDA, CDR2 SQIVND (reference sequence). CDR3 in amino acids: CASSLRGMPNNSPLHF. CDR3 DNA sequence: TGTGCCAGTAGTCTCAGGGGCATGCCCAATAATTCACCCCTCCACTTT.

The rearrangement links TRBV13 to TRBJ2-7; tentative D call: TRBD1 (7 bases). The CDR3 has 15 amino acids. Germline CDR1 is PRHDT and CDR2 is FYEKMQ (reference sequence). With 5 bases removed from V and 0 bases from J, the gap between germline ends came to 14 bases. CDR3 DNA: TGTGCCAGCAGCGCGGGACAGCCAAGCTCCTACGAGCAGTACTTC. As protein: CASSAGQPSSYEQYF.